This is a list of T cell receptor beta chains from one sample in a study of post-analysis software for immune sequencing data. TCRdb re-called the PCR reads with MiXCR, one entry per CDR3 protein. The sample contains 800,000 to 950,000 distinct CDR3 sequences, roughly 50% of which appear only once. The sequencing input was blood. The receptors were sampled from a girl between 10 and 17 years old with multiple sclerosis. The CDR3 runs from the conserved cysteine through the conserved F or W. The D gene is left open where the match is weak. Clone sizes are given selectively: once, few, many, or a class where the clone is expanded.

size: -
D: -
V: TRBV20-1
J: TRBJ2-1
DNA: TGCAGTGCGCTCGCCCCTCTAGCCCCAATTGATTCTGAGCAGTTCTTC
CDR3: CSALAPLAPIDSEQFF

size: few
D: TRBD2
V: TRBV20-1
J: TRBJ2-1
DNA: TGCAGTGCTCGAGGGAACCGGGGACTAGCCAATGAGCAGTTCTTC
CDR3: CSARGNRGLANEQFF

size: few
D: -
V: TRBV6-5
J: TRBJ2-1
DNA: TGTGCCAGCAGTTATGAGGGATCAGAGGGCAATGAGCAGTTCTTC
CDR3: CASSYEGSEGNEQFF

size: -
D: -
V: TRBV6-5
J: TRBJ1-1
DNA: TGTGCCAGCAGTGACACCCTAGGGAGGACTGAAGCTTTCTTT
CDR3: CASSDTLGRTEAFF

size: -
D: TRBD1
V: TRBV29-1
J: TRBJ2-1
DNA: TGCAGCGTTGCTAATACCGGGACAGGTGTCAACAATGAGCAGTTCTTC
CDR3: CSVANTGTGVNNEQFF

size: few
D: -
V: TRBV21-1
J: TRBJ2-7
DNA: TGTGCCAGCAGTAAACCCCAGGATCCCCGCTACGAGCAGTACTTC
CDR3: CASSKPQDPRYEQYF

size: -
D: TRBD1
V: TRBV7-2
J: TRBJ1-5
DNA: TGTGCCAGCAGCTTCGACAGGGCCCGGGGGCCCCAGCATTTT
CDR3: CASSFDRARGPQHF

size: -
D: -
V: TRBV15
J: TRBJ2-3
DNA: TGTGCCACCTCGAGGTTGGGGATCTCCACAGATACGCAGTATTTT
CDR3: CATSRLGISTDTQYF

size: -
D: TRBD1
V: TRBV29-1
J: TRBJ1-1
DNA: TGCAGCGTCGTAAACACAGGGGGAGTGAACACTGAAGCTTTCTTT
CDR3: CSVVNTGGVNTEAFF

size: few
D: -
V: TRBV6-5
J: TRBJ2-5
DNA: TGTGCCAGCACCGCCAAGGAGACCCAGTACTTC
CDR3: CASTAKETQYF

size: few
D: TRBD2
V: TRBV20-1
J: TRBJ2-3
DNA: TGCAGTGCTAGATCAGGGTCGTTGGAGCGGGAGTTGATTACAGATACGCAGTATTTT
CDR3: CSARSGSLERELITDTQYF

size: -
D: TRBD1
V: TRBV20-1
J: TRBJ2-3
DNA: TGCAGTGCTCAGGACAGGAGGTCGACAGATACGCAGTATTTT
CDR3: CSAQDRRSTDTQYF

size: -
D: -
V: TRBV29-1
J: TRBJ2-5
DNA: TGCAGCACTCGTCCAGCGGACATCCAAGAGACCCAGTACTTC
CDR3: CSTRPADIQETQYF

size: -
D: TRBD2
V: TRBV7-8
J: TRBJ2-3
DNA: TGTGCCAGCAGCATCTCGACTAGCGGGAGCACAGATACGCAGTATTTT
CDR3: CASSISTSGSTDTQYF

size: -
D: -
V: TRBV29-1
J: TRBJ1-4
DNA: TGCAGCGCCTTTGGGTCCCCCTGGGAGGAAAAACTGTTTTTT
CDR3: CSAFGSPWEEKLFF

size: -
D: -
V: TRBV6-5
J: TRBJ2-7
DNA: TGTGCCAGCAGTTACTCAGGGGATCCCTCCTACGAGCAGTACTTC
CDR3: CASSYSGDPSYEQYF

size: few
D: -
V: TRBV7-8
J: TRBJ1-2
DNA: TGTGCCAGCAGCCCCAGGGCTCTTACGGGCTACACCTTC
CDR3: CASSPRALTGYTF

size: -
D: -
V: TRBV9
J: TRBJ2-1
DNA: TGTGCCAGCAGCGAACCCCCCCGGACAGCTCGCAATGAGCAGTTCTTC
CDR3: CASSEPPRTARNEQFF

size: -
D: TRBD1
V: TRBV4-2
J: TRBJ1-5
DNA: TGTGCCAGCAGCCAAGATGGAGGAGGCGGGACAGGGGGCATTGGCAATCAGCCCCAGCATTTT
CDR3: CASSQDGGGGTGGIGNQPQHF

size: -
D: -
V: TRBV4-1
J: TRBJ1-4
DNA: TGCGCCAGCAGCCAAGATAAGGACAGCGGAAAACTGTTTTTT
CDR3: CASSQDKDSGKLFF

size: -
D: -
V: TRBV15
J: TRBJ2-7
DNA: TGTGCCACCAGCAGAGATACGGGTACAAACGAGCAGTACTTC
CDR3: CATSRDTGTNEQYF

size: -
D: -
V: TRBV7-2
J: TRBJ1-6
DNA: TGTGCCAGCAGCCCAGGGGTCGGGTCACCCCTCCACTTT
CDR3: CASSPGVGSPLHF

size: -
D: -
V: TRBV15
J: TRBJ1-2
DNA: TGTGCCACCAGCAGAGATCGGGACCACTATGGCTACACCTTC
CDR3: CATSRDRDHYGYTF